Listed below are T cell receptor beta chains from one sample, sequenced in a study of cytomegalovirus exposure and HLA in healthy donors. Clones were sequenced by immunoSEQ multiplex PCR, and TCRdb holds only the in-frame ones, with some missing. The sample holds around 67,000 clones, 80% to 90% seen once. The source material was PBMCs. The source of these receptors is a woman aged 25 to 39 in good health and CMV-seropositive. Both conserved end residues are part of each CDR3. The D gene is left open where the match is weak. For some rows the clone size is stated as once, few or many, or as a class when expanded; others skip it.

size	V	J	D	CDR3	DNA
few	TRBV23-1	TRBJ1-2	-	CASSQGGLPVEFDYGYTF	TGCGCCAGCAGTCAAGGGGGACTCCCTGTGGAATTTGACTATGGCTACACCTTC
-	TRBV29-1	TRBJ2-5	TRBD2	CSVGTSGGYQETQYF	TGCAGCGTTGGGACTAGCGGGGGGTACCAAGAGACCCAGTACTTC
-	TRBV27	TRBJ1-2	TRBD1	CASSLSPDRVRNYGYTF	TGTGCCAGCAGTTTATCTCCCGACAGGGTTCGTAACTATGGCTACACCTTC
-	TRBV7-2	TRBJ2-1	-	CASSPGSWDEQFF	TGTGCCAGCAGCCCCGGGAGCTGGGATGAGCAGTTCTTC
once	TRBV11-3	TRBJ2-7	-	CASSLGRGTDYEQYF	TGTGCCAGCAGCTTAGGTAGGGGGACGGACTACGAGCAGTACTTC
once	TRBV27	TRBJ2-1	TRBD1	CASSYDRGHTNEQFF	TGTGCCAGCAGCTATGACAGGGGGCACACCAATGAGCAGTTCTTC
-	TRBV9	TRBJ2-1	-	CASSVNQRTSDEQFF	TGTGCCAGCAGCGTAAATCAGCGGACCAGTGATGAGCAGTTCTTC
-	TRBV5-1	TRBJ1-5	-	CASSFGGAGQPQHF	TGCGCCAGCAGCTTCGGAGGGGCAGGTCAGCCCCAGCATTTT
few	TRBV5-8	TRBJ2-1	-	CASSLYLPNFPFF	TGTGCCAGCAGCCTATACCTTCCCAACTTCCCGTTCTTC
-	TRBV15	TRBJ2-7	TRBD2	CATSRGTSGSYEQYF	TGTGCCACCAGCAGGGGGACTAGCGGTTCCTACGAGCAGTACTTC
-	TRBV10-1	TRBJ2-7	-	CASSEIVGGEQYF	TGCGCCAGCAGTGAGATAGTGGGGGGAGAGCAGTACTTC
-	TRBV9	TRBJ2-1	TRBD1	CASSERSGGDEQFF	TGTGCCAGCAGCGAAAGATCAGGGGGCGATGAGCAGTTCTTC
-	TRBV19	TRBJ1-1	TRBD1	CASRPGQGEPNTEASF	TGTGCCAGTAGGCCGGGACAGGGGGAGCCTAACACTGAAGCTTCCTTT
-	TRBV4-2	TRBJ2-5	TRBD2	CASSPWGRDSGKWETQYF	TGTGCCAGCAGCCCCTGGGGTCGTGATAGCGGGAAGTGGGAGACCCAGTACTTC
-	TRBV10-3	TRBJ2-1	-	CAISTSYETLWQFF	TGTGCCATCAGTACTAGTTATGAAACGCTATGGCAGTTCTTC
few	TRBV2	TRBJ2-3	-	CASLQGERTSTDTQYF	TGTGCCAGCCTACAGGGAGAGAGAACTAGCACAGATACGCAGTATTTT
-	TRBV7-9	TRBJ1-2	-	CASSSGTLYGYTF	TGTGCCAGCAGCTCCGGGACACTCTATGGCTACACCTTC
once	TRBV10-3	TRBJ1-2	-	CAISESPGPYGYTF	TGTGCCATCAGTGAGTCGCCAGGGCCCTATGGCTACACCTTC
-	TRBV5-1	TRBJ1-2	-	CASSSSPGVGYTF	TGCGCCAGCAGCTCATCCCCGGGGGTGGGCTACACCTTC
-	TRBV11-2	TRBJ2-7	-	CASSLDRDTKVYEQYF	TGTGCCAGCAGCTTAGACCGGGACACGAAAGTCTACGAGCAGTACTTC
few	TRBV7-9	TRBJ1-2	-	CASSLVGRQAYGYTF	TGTGCCAGCAGCTTAGTTGGAAGACAGGCCTATGGCTACACCTTC
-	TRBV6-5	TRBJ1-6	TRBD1	CASREQGAFNSPLHF	TGTGCCAGCAGAGAACAGGGGGCCTTTAATTCACCCCTCCACTTT
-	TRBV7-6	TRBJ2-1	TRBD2	CASSSLAGGFNEQFF	TGTGCCAGCAGCTCCCTAGCGGGAGGGTTCAATGAGCAGTTCTTC
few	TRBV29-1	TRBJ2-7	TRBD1	CSGQDRGRTDEQYF	TGCAGCGGCCAGGACAGGGGGCGAACGGACGAGCAGTACTTC
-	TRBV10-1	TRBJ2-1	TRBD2	CASSVRTSGANEQFF	TGCGCCAGCAGTGTACGAACTAGCGGGGCCAATGAGCAGTTCTTC
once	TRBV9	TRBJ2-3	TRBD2	CASSGLGLAGVGDTQYF	TGTGCCAGCAGCGGGCTGGGCTTAGCGGGAGTGGGAGATACGCAGTATTTT
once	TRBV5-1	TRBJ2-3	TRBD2	CASSLGGLAGAGDTQYF	TGCGCCAGCAGCTTGGGTGGACTAGCGGGAGCGGGAGATACGCAGTATTTT